One and the same sample provided the 12 T cell receptor beta chains below, sequenced in a study of T cells after yellow fever vaccination. A single record per CDR3 protein comes from TCRdb applying MiXCR to the 5' RACE reads. The data show some 560,000 distinct CDR3 sequences, 15% to 20% seen once. The sample in question was PBMCs, obtained 15 days after the yellow fever booster vaccination. These receptors were collected from a man younger than 40 who received the YFV17D yellow fever vaccine.

The sample holds a few counts of this clonotype. The V call is TRBV3-1, the J call TRBJ2-3; no clear D. The CDR3 totals 12 residues. Germline values: CDR1 LGHDT, CDR2 YNNKEL (reference sequence). Deletions cut 4 bases from V and 4 bases from J, with 6 bases between. In DNA form, the CDR3 reads TGTGCCAGCAGCCGGAACCCAGATACGCAGTATTTT. Translated: CASSRNPDTQYF.

The CDR3 loop reads CASSQDAGTSGYEQYF. The CDR3 DNA sequence: TGTGCCAGCAGCCAAGACGCCGGGACTAGCGGTTACGAGCAGTACTTC. The V call is TRBV14, the J call TRBJ2-7, with 11 bases fitting TRBD2. Germline V gene lookup returns CDR1 SGHDN and CDR2 FVKESK. The CDR3 has 16 residues. Germline trimming cut 0 bases from V and 4 bases from J; bases unmatched to any gene: 5.

In this sample, this clonotype turned up a few times. This chain uses TRBV6-2 or TRBV6-3 with TRBJ2-5, with D possibly being TRBD1 or TRBD2 (5 bases each). This CDR3 is built from 13 residues. V shed 6 bases and J shed 5 bases, with 13 bases lying between them. Germline lookup yields CDR1 MNHEY and CDR2 SVGEGT. CDR3 sequence reads: CASRGTLRETQYF. CDR3 DNA sequence: TGTGCCAGCAGAGGGACCTTGAGGGAGACCCAGTACTTC.

This clonotype was counted only a few times. The V gene is TRBV5-1, the J gene TRBJ2-7; 7 bases align to TRBD2. CDR3 length: 18 amino acids. Germline lookup yields CDR1 SGHRS and CDR2 YFSETQ. V lost 2 bases and J lost 3; bases outside the gene matches: 17. The CDR3 coding sequence is TGCGCCAGCAGCTTTTCTACCGAAAGGGCTAGCGGTGACTACGAGCAGTACTTC. Protein sequence: CASSFSTERASGDYEQYF.

Only a few counts were recorded for this clonotype. V is TRBV9 and J is TRBJ2-2; D may be TRBD2 (6 bases). Trimming pared 3 bases from V and 6 bases from J, leaving 15 bases between. CDR1 SGDLS and CDR2 YYNGEE come from the germline V gene. There are 15 residues in the CDR3. CDR3 residues: CASSAVMTSSGELFF. The CDR3 nucleotides are TGTGCCAGCAGCGCCGTAATGACTAGTTCCGGGGAGCTGTTTTTT.

This clonotype has a handful of counts. The gene calls are TRBV29-1 and TRBJ2-2; D is possibly TRBD2 (6 bases). CDR1 is SQVTM and CDR2 is ANQGSEA in the germline V gene. The V end was cut by 2 bases, the J end by 8 bases, with 9 bases between. The CDR3 extends over 12 amino acids. In DNA, the CDR3 is TGCAGCGTTGAACTTGCGGGGGGGGAGCTGTTTTTT. Amino acids: CSVELAGGELFF.

The J gene is TRBJ1-1, the V gene TRBV7-6; D not resolved. The ends were cut back, 5 bases at V and 2 bases at J, with 15 bases in the middle. This CDR3 comprises 15 residues. Germline CDR1 and CDR2: SGHVS and FNYEAQ. The CDR3 protein is CASSPGLGGNTEAFF. CDR3 nucleotide sequence: TGTGCCAGCAGCCCGGGTTTGGGCGGAAACACTGAAGCTTTCTTT.

The chain couples TRBV7-2 to TRBJ2-1; tentative D call: TRBD1 (5 bases). This CDR3 spans 16 amino acids. Trimming left V 1 base short and J 4 bases short, with 14 bases between. Germline loops: CDR1 SGHTA, CDR2 FQGNSA. The CDR3 coding sequence is TGTGCCAGCAGCTTAGTCCTTGGGGCGGAGTACAATGAGCAGTTCTTC. It translates to CASSLVLGAEYNEQFF.

The V gene is TRBV20-1, the J gene TRBJ2-7; no clear D. Trimming removed 4 bases from V and 3 bases from J, with 4 bases in between. The germline V gene encodes CDR1 DFQATT and CDR2 SNEGSKA (reference sequence). The CDR3 has 10 residues. CDR3 in DNA: TGCAGTGCTAAGGACTACGAGCAGTACTTC. This codes for CSAKDYEQYF.

Only a few counts were recorded for this clonotype. V gene TRBV30 combines with J gene TRBJ1-2; maybe TRBD1 (5 bases). The CDR3 extends over 14 amino acids. From germline, CDR1 is GTSNPN and CDR2 SVGIG (reference sequence). V lost 7 bases and J lost 7, with 22 bases in between. This chain's CDR3 is CAFIPRVITSGYTF. The CDR3 DNA is TGTGCCTTCATTCCCAGGGTAATAACCTCTGGCTACACCTTC.

The chain joins TRBV25-1 to TRBJ2-7; unclear D gene. There are 16 residues in the CDR3. Trimming shortened V by 4 bases and J by 2 bases, and 18 bases separated the two germline ends. Germline V lookup: CDR1 MGHDK, CDR2 SYGVNS. Written as DNA, the CDR3 is TGTGCCAGCAGTGGACTCGGGCCATCGCGCCCCTACGAGCAGTACTTC. This translates into CASSGLGPSRPYEQYF.

The chain employs TRBV5-1 and TRBJ2-3, with a possible D match to TRBD2 (5 bases). Between the trimmed V and J ends, which lost 7 bases and 5 bases, there was a span of 20 bases. Germline-derived CDR1 and CDR2 are SGHRS and YFSETQ. The CDR3 contains 15 residues. The CDR3 spells CASLLGLRQLDTQYF. The CDR3, as DNA: TGCGCCAGCCTCCTCGGACTCAGACAACTAGATACGCAGTATTTT.